These T cell receptor beta chains were read from a single sample in a study of cytomegalovirus exposure and HLA in healthy donors. Repertoires were generated with immunoSEQ multiplex PCR, while TCRdb's copy carries only in-frame clones and drops some. Among roughly 84,000 clones listed, 55% to 65% were seen once. Sequences were obtained from PBMCs. The source is a woman aged 40 to 55 in good health and CMV-seropositive. Both conserved end residues are part of each CDR3. A D gene is named only where the DNA matches it firmly. Clone size is not always given. Where it is, it says once, few, many or a class for expanded clones.

>12|TRBJ2-1|TRBD1|TRBV27|once
CASSFYGQDLFF
TGTGCCAGCAGTTTTTATGGACAGGATTTGTTCTTC
>13|TRBJ2-7|NA|TRBV18|few
CASSPSSPYEQYF
TGTGCCAGCTCACCGAGTAGTCCCTACGAGCAGTACTTC
>16|TRBJ2-2|TRBD2|TRBV9|NA
CASSVVLAGDTGELFF
TGTGCCAGCAGCGTAGTTCTAGCGGGAGACACCGGGGAGCTGTTTTTT
>14|TRBJ1-1|TRBD1|TRBV29-1|NA
CSVDRGRGGTEAFF
TGCAGCGTTGACAGGGGGCGAGGGGGCACTGAAGCTTTCTTT
>14|TRBJ2-7|NA|TRBV6-1|NA
CASSEYGVSYEQYF
TGTGCCAGCAGTGAATACGGGGTATCCTACGAGCAGTACTTC
>15|TRBJ2-7|NA|TRBV6-5|NA
CASSYSGLDSYEQYF
TGTGCCAGCAGTTACTCGGGACTCGATTCCTACGAGCAGTACTTC
>13|TRBJ1-1|NA|TRBV19|few
CASSAGGNTEAFF
TGTGCCAGTAGTGCCGGGGGGAACACTGAAGCTTTCTTT
>16|TRBJ2-5|NA|TRBV7-9|NA
CASSAITGIRQETQYF
TGTGCCAGCAGCGCGATTACCGGGATACGACAAGAGACCCAGTACTTC
>16|TRBJ2-7|NA|TRBV4-3|NA
CASSQDAGPSPREQYF
TGCGCCAGCAGCCAAGATGCGGGGCCTAGCCCTCGAGAGCAGTACTTC
>15|TRBJ2-1|TRBD2|TRBV5-1|few
CASSPWTSDYNEQFF
TGCGCCAGCAGCCCCTGGACTAGCGACTACAATGAGCAGTTCTTC
>14|TRBJ2-5|NA|TRBV9|NA
CASTTTRVGGTQYF
TGTGCCAGCACTACGACTAGGGTTGGTGGGACCCAGTACTTC
>13|TRBJ2-1|TRBD2|TRBV2|NA
CAITNTSDNEQFF
TGTGCCATCACGAACACTAGCGACAATGAGCAGTTCTTC
>14|TRBJ2-7|NA|TRBV19|few
CASSTGGGAYEQYF
TGTGCCAGTAGTACAGGAGGGGGGGCCTACGAGCAGTACTTC
>17|TRBJ2-3|NA|TRBV28|few
CASSSLAKGVSTDTQYF
TGTGCCAGCAGTTCTCTGGCGAAGGGGGTCTCCACAGATACGCAGTATTTT
>14|TRBJ1-3|NA|TRBV25-1|NA
CASSGAAGGNTIYF
TGTGCCAGCAGTGGGGCTGCCGGTGGAAACACCATATATTTT
>15|TRBJ2-5|TRBD2|TRBV7-9|NA
CASSLAGGGQETQYF
TGTGCCAGCAGCTTGGCGGGAGGCGGACAAGAGACCCAGTACTTC
>12|TRBJ1-1|NA|TRBV28|NA
CASSLWNTEAFF
TGTGCCAGCAGTCTGTGGAACACTGAAGCTTTCTTT
>12|TRBJ2-3|NA|TRBV7-9|NA
CASSPVTDTQYF
TGTGCCAGCAGCCCGGTGACAGATACGCAGTATTTT
>13|TRBJ1-1|NA|TRBV6-5|few
CASSYNRNTEAFF
TGTGCCAGCAGTTACAACAGAAACACTGAAGCTTTCTTT
>16|TRBJ2-7|NA|TRBV7-9|NA
CASSLSWSREWYEQYF
TGTGCCAGCAGCTTAAGTTGGAGCCGGGAATGGTACGAGCAGTACTTC
>13|TRBJ2-3|TRBD2|TRBV6-6|few
CASCGREADTQYF
TGTGCCAGCTGCGGGAGGGAGGCAGATACGCAGTATTTT
>15|TRBJ2-3|NA|TRBV28|NA
CASSFLSGSTDTQYF
TGTGCCAGCAGTTTTCTAAGCGGAAGCACAGATACGCAGTATTTT
>13|TRBJ2-3|NA|TRBV6-5|NA
CASRAAEGDTQYF
TGTGCCAGCAGGGCCGCGGAGGGGGATACGCAGTATTTT
>16|TRBJ2-2|TRBD2|TRBV10-3|NA
CAINGASGSSTGELFF
TGTGCCATCAATGGGGCTAGCGGGAGTTCTACCGGGGAGCTGTTTTTT
>18|TRBJ1-5|TRBD1|TRBV27|few
CASSKKRQGVGGGQPQHF
TGTGCCAGCAGTAAAAAAAGACAGGGGGTGGGGGGGGGTCAGCCCCAGCATTTT
>15|TRBJ1-1|TRBD1|TRBV28|NA
CASSSPGQGAGEAFF
TGTGCCAGCAGTTCTCCGGGACAGGGGGCTGGTGAAGCTTTCTTT
>13|TRBJ1-1|NA|TRBV13|once
CASRLQGNTEAFF
TGTGCCAGCAGATTACAGGGAAACACTGAAGCTTTCTTT
>13|TRBJ1-1|NA|TRBV19|NA
CASSIRENTEAFF
TGTGCCAGTAGTATCCGGGAGAACACTGAAGCTTTCTTT
>15|TRBJ2-5|TRBD1|TRBV28|NA
CASSTRQGMGETQYF
TGTGCCAGCAGTACCAGACAGGGGATGGGGGAGACCCAGTACTTC
>13|TRBJ2-4|NA|TRBV11-2|NA
CASSLQSSGTQYF
TGTGCCAGCAGCTTACAATCCTCAGGTACCCAGTACTTC
>15|TRBJ1-4|NA|TRBV2|NA
CASSEHTTTNEKLFF
TGTGCCAGCAGTGAGCACACAACAACTAATGAAAAACTGTTTTTT
>19|TRBJ2-1|TRBD2|TRBV7-8|NA
CASSSLLIVSGRRSNEQFF
TGTGCCAGCAGTTCCCTCTTAATAGTCAGCGGGAGACGGAGTAATGAGCAGTTCTTC
>14|TRBJ2-1|TRBD2|TRBV28|NA
CASTIAGDDDEQFF
TGTGCCAGCACTATAGCGGGAGACGACGATGAGCAGTTCTTC
>14|TRBJ2-3|TRBD2|TRBV27|NA
CASSFGGRTDTQYF
TGTGCCAGCAGTTTCGGCGGGAGGACAGATACGCAGTATTTT
>15|TRBJ2-3|NA|TRBV6-6|NA
CASRVGPTSTDTQYF
TGTGCCAGCAGAGTGGGGCCAACTAGCACAGATACGCAGTATTTT
>15|TRBJ2-5|TRBD2|TRBV5-1|NA
CASSLASGSQETQYF
TGCGCCAGCAGCTTGGCTAGCGGGTCCCAAGAGACCCAGTACTTC
>15|TRBJ2-1|TRBD2|TRBV5-1|NA
CASSLGLAVYNEQFF
TGCGCCAGCAGCCTGGGACTAGCGGTCTACAATGAGCAGTTCTTC
>15|TRBJ1-1|NA|TRBV7-9|NA
CSSSVSRGGNTEAFF
TGTTCCAGCAGCGTTAGTAGGGGGGGGAACACTGAAGCTTTCTTT
>15|TRBJ2-7|NA|TRBV11-2|NA
CASSLGGPPPPEQYF
TGTGCCAGCAGCTTAGGGGGCCCCCCCCCTCCCGAGCAGTACTTC
>14|TRBJ2-7|TRBD1|TRBV27|NA
CASSFDDRGHEQYF
TGTGCCAGCAGTTTCGACGACAGGGGGCACGAGCAGTACTTC
>13|TRBJ2-5|NA|TRBV18|few
CASSPGARETQYF
TGTGCCAGCTCACCAGGGGCTAGGGAGACCCAGTACTTC
>12|TRBJ2-5|NA|TRBV2|few
CASSSVQETQYF
TGTGCCAGCAGTAGCGTTCAAGAGACCCAGTACTTC
>13|TRBJ2-7|NA|TRBV15|NA
CATSTIPGYEQYF
TGTGCCACCAGCACAATTCCAGGCTACGAGCAGTACTTC
>15|TRBJ2-7|NA|TRBV2|NA
CASSELGGLSYEQYF
TGTGCCAGCAGTGAGTTAGGGGGATTGTCCTACGAGCAGTACTTC
>17|TRBJ1-3|TRBD1|TRBV5-1|few
CASSLGGTGASGNTIYF
TGCGCCAGCAGCTTGGGAGGGACAGGGGCCTCTGGAAACACCATATATTTT
>14|TRBJ2-2|NA|TRBV7-6|NA
CASSLAVQTGELFF
TGTGCCAGCAGCTTAGCGGTTCAGACCGGGGAGCTGTTTTTT
>16|TRBJ2-6|NA|TRBV27|few
CASSFKRVSGANVLTF
TGTGCCAGCAGTTTCAAACGGGTCTCTGGGGCCAACGTCCTGACTTTC
>14|TRBJ1-1|NA|TRBV7-8|NA
CASSQGLANTEAFF
TGTGCCAGCAGCCAGGGGTTAGCGAACACTGAAGCTTTCTTT
>17|TRBJ2-1|TRBD1|TRBV15|NA
CATSRGLDRGQVDEQFF
TGTGCCACCAGCAGAGGCCTAGACAGGGGGCAAGTTGATGAGCAGTTCTTC
>14|TRBJ2-7|NA|TRBV10-3|NA
CAIRAGTGTYEQYF
TGTGCCATCAGAGCCGGGACTGGGACCTACGAGCAGTACTTC
>14|TRBJ2-1|NA|TRBV11-2|NA
CASSLRIEENEQFF
TGTGCCAGCAGCTTGCGTATTGAAGAGAATGAGCAGTTCTTC
>16|TRBJ2-3|TRBD2|TRBV28|NA
CASSLARTSGTDTQYF
TGTGCCAGCAGTTTGGCCCGGACTAGCGGCACAGATACGCAGTATTTT